This TCR beta chain derives from a study of cytomegalovirus exposure and HLA in healthy donors (dated by TCRdb to the late 2010s). Background on the whole study: According to an earlier analysis of 587 of the donors, some 180 million T cells yielded 117 million unique TCR beta sequences and about 300 Gb of sequence data. An early release that covered around 590 HLA-typed donors contained about 290 gigabases of sequencing data and tens of millions of unique TCR sequences. The genetic ancestry cluster associated with self-reported Caucasian donors included 65% to 90% of the 398 genotyped donors. The study was designed to test whether signatures of past pathogen exposure could be identified by cataloging public T cell receptors. The study used immunosequencing to profile the T cell repertoires of about 670 subjects and linked those repertoires to cytomegalovirus serostatus. A separate validation cohort of more than 100 different subjects was used in addition to the 666-subject first cohort. To predict cytomegalovirus infection status, the study brought together high-throughput TCR immunosequencing, statistical association of individual TCRs with disease status, and machine learning. In a later analysis, previously published TCR beta repertoires from several hundred donors were re-analyzed and high-resolution HLA genotyping was added so that TCR occurrence patterns could be studied. The later analysis used no new phenotypic data to find candidate immune exposures, relying instead on TCR beta sequences and their occurrence across donors. An earlier analysis of fewer than 750 of the donors used high-throughput TCR beta sequencing to judge whether each TCR beta V gene segment behaved as functional or pseudogenic. Donor age, sex, ethnicity and CMV serostatus were compiled alongside the repertoire data. A later genetic analysis took genome-wide SNP genotypes for about 65% of the roughly 670 donors and used that subset as a discovery cohort. All discovery cohort repertoires had been generated on a single sequencing platform. Both class I and class II loci were covered by HLA typing, at four-digit resolution. The number of typed donors differed by locus: roughly 629-630 for A, B, C, DRB1 and DQB1; some 500 for DQA1; around 580 for DPA1; and around 470 for DPB1. Four or five DR-DQ haplotypes were handled as single units for association and clustering because linkage in the cohort was strong. Among under 450 genotyped donors of the cohort, an average of approximately 240,000 unique TCR beta nucleotide sequences were sequenced per donor, roughly 18% of them non-productive.

Results the study describes overall, beyond this receptor: Cytomegalovirus status was reported to be diagnosed by the classifier with high specificity and sensitivity in both the original and validation cohorts. Broadly in line with IMGT annotations, most TCR beta V segments showed up in productive rearrangements about 87% or about 30% of the time in an earlier analysis of approximately 600 of the donors. A group of highly shared sequence variants was considered likely to be a technical artifact of the sequencing pipeline. According to the authors, the approach could potentially be generalized to other disease states and immunological phenotypes. At a false discovery rate of 0.05, a later analysis linked some 17,000 TCR beta sequences to specific HLA alleles. Most CMV-associated TCR beta chains appeared to be HLA-restricted in a later analysis, and the HLA associations seemed to be driven largely by CMV exposure. While some public TCRs were present in many individuals, most TCR sequences turned up only very rarely across donors. According to a later analysis, TCR association rates differed among HLA loci, with DRB1 alleles showing the most associated TCRs and HLA-C alleles showing the fewest. The earlier analysis of about 600 of the donors excluded seventeen rarely observed V segments, including chromosome 9 orphons, because counts were too low. V-gene and J-gene trimming of TCR beta chains was associated with a missense DCLRE1C variant in a later genetic analysis, and the association was replicated in an independent cohort. A further reported finding was that TCR beta sequences accurately predicted the HLA-A and HLA-B alleles for most subjects in the first cohort. According to a later genetic analysis, donors in an Asian-associated ancestry cluster had fewer N-insertions in productive TCRs than the approximately 650-donor mean. In a later analysis, HLA-associated TCR beta chains were found to be more clonally expanded and to have lower generation probabilities than equally common non-associated chains. The study listed 150 to 200 TCR beta chains as associated with cytomegalovirus. In this cohort, only TCR beta chains were sequenced, and detectable features were limited by the absence of alpha or paired-chain data. The presence/absence analyses assumed that sequencing depth was roughly uniform across donors, and that assumption may not be true. A later analysis reported that several top co-occurrence clusters appeared linked to parvovirus B19, influenza, CMV and Epstein-Barr virus. For the cohort, immune exposure information was limited to CMV serostatus. When HLA alleles, especially DR and DQ, strongly co-occurred, attributing TCR associations to individual alleles was difficult. In vitro tests confirmed that three of the cytomegalovirus-associated TCR beta chains recognize cytomegalovirus antigens. Correlated functional status among segregating V segments might be attributable to linkage disequilibrium, but an unknown experimental factor could not be ruled out. Because some donors lacked HLA typing at each locus, the association tests relied only on the typed subset.

Library prep was done by the immunoSEQ multiplex PCR assay. A mixture of 60 forward primers for TCR Vbeta segments and 13 reverse primers for TCR Jbeta segments was used in the multiplex PCR. The CDR3 region of rearranged TCR beta genes was amplified from genomic DNA by a multiplex PCR assay. The amplified TCR beta libraries were sequenced on the Illumina HiSeq System as 87-base-pair reads. The original methods were these. In a later analysis, some 80 million unique TCR beta chains were counted across the 650 to 750 repertoires, and approximately 9.9 million of these chains were shared by at least two donors. A nearest-neighbor algorithm error-corrected the raw reads and collapsed the reads into unique sequences, merging closely related sequences to remove PCR and sequencing errors. To assign V, D and J gene segments, CDR3 sequences were aligned to IMGT reference sequences. For a sequence to be retained, a match of at least six nucleotides was required to both a V gene segment and a J gene segment. A rearrangement was called productive if the CDR3 had no stop codons and remained in frame with V and J, and every other rearrangement was called non-productive. Following IMGT convention, CDR3 was defined as the stretch from the second conserved V-encoded cysteine up to the conserved J-encoded phenylalanine. In an earlier analysis of approximately 500 of the donors, sequences lacking an unambiguous match to a single V gene segment were excluded. In an earlier analysis of almost 600 of the donors, a V segment was called functional when productive rearrangements were above 56.7%, and segregating when the standard deviation between donors exceeded 5%. A statistical classification framework was built to diagnose cytomegalovirus status from the catalog of TCR beta chain sequences. In a later analysis, V and J genes were assigned by comparing TCR nucleotide sequences against IMGT/GENE-DB human TR gene sequences. Using the TCRdist pipeline, a later analysis assigned CDR3 sequences along with most-parsimonious VDJ recombination scenarios. A later analysis defined each TCR beta chain by its CDR3 amino acid sequence plus V-gene family, and excluded reads lacking a unique V-gene family. As a way to deal with suspected cross-contamination and a sequencing artifact, a later analysis dropped more than 500 nucleotide sequences that were highly shared and had low generation probability. In a later analysis, a clonal expansion index for each public chain was calculated from normalized within-repertoire ranks of inferred template counts. In a later analysis, generation probabilities were computed with a VDJ recombination model fitted to out-of-frame rearrangements, and the resulting probabilities were checked against IGoR. In a later analysis, hypergeometric tests were used to score TCR-TCR, TCR-HLA and TCR-CMV co-occurrence, with a repertoire-size bias correction applied to TCR pairs. In a later analysis, false discovery rates were estimated by permuting HLA or CMV assignments 20 times. In a later analysis, co-occurring TCRs were grouped using DBSCAN, with TCRdist sequence similarity added in when clustering inside HLA-allele-positive subsets. Co-occurrence clustering excluded repertoires with fewer than 30,000 or more than 120,000 public chains, plus five with anomalous nucleotide sharing. This immuneACCESS table, as held by TCRdb, lists in-frame sequences with V and J called but not all clones. Of the missing ones, under half trace to an unresolved V gene in checked studies; the others have no known cause. V, J and clone size derive from that table, while D and trimming were established from the DNA sequence. Within this sample are tens of thousands of clones, with around 78% of them counted one time only. 2% to 3% of the sample is held by the ten biggest clonotypes.

Regarding this clone: Its target antigen remains unknown. No base quality values were provided; no much bigger clone lies one nucleotide off.

The cohort comprised 670 or so healthy bone marrow donors. At the time of sampling, every cohort member was nominally healthy, though immune exposures that went unrecorded were likely present. The donor tested CMV seropositive, placing the donor among the 289 seropositive members of the cohort. A peripheral blood sample was collected from each donor, and TCR beta sequencing was performed on peripheral blood mononuclear cells. The Qiagen DNeasy Blood Extraction Kit was used to extract genomic DNA from the blood cell samples. This sequence originates from a male donor in good health and CMV-seropositive. Sequenced material: PBMCs.

The nucleotide sequence reads TGTGCCAGCAGTGACTACTCAGGGGGCGTCTCGACCCAGCATTTT. This sequence encodes CASSDYSGGVSTQHF. The chain is made from TRBV28 and TRBJ1-5; 8 bases in the middle match TRBD1. CDR1 and CDR2 (MDHEN, SYDVKM) derive from the germline V gene. After removal of 5 bases from V and 11 bases from J, the junction retains 14 bases not matched to a gene. Counted from cysteine to phenylalanine, this CDR3 has 15 amino acids. CDR3 DNA only is kept here, 45 bases in frame from base 1.